Presented here are 19 T cell receptor beta chains from one specimen sequenced in a study of naive and memory T cell subsets. An equimolar mix of two oligonucleotides served as the beta constant-region primer for TRBC1 and TRBC2. TCRdb redid the calling of the UMI-ligation and nested PCR reads with MiXCR, one entry per CDR3 protein. The sample holds 120,000 to 150,000 distinct CDR3 sequences, about a sixth seen once. The sample comprised naive CD4+ T cells from blood. Receptors originate from a human donor in good health.

V gene TRBV20-1 combines with J gene TRBJ2-2; D ambiguous. V lost 0 bases and J lost 8, with 10 bases in between. This CDR3 region has 13 residues. CDR1 DFQATT and CDR2 SNEGSKA come from the germline V gene (reference sequence). This CDR3 reads CSAREVVSGELFF. The CDR3 nucleotides are TGCAGTGCTAGAGAGGTAGTTTCGGGGGAGCTGTTTTTT.

V is TRBV7-2 and J is TRBJ2-5, with D possibly matching TRBD1 (6 bases). Looked up from germline, CDR1 is SGHTA and CDR2 is FQGNSA. This CDR3 has 13 residues. Between the trimmed V and J ends, which lost 6 bases and 3 bases, there was a span of 11 bases. Here the CDR3 DNA reads TGTGCCAGCAGTCAACACAGGGAAGAGACCCAGTACTTC. Protein product: CASSQHREETQYF.

The gene calls are TRBV6-5 and TRBJ2-2, with 10 positions matching TRBD2. The J segment lost 8 bases and the V segment lost 2 bases, leaving 5 bases of the junction unmatched. The CDR3 spans 15 residues. CDR1 is MNHEY, CDR2 SVGAGI, per germline. This CDR3 is CASSYRAGGPGELFF. Here the CDR3 DNA reads TGTGCCAGCAGTTACAGAGCGGGAGGGCCGGGGGAGCTGTTTTTT.

This clonotype was seen only once. The genes are TRBV18 and TRBJ1-4; D is uncertain. The CDR3 contains 17 residues. V was pared by 1 base and J by 4 bases, with 16 bases between. The germline V gene has CDR1 KGHSH and CDR2 LQKENI. The CDR3 loop reads CASSPRVPRTVNEKLFF. The CDR3 region has the DNA TGTGCCAGCTCACCACGCGTGCCACGCACAGTTAATGAAAAACTGTTTTTT.

J is TRBJ2-1 and V is TRBV7-2, with TRBD2 identical over 7 bases. After removal of 0 bases from V and 4 bases from J, the junction contained 6 bases not matched to a gene. Looked up from germline, CDR1 is SGHTA and CDR2 is FQGNSA. This CDR3 spans 16 amino acids. CDR3 in DNA: TGTGCCAGCAGCTTAGCAGCTGCAGCGGGGTACAATGAGCAGTTCTTC. Protein product: CASSLAAAAGYNEQFF.

This chain links TRBV12-3 or TRBV12-4 with TRBJ1-5, with a tentative D call TRBD1 (5 bases). This CDR3 is 14 amino acids long. Trimming left V 7 bases short and J 2 bases short, with 12 bases between. DNA of the CDR3: TGTGCCAGCACTAACACAGGCCGCAATCAGCCCCAGCATTTT. The encoded protein is CASTNTGRNQPQHF.

This clonotype was found a few times. This chain joins TRBV15 and TRBJ1-2; D is uncertain. CDR1 is LNHNV, CDR2 YYDKDF, per germline (reference sequence). This CDR3 spans 14 amino acids. V was shortened by 4 bases and J by 7 bases, with 16 bases between the two germline ends. The chain's CDR3 is CATSTRSLLGGYTF. DNA of the CDR3: TGTGCCACCAGCACCAGGAGCCTTTTGGGTGGCTACACCTTC.

This clonotype has more than one count but fewer than ten. The gene calls are TRBV24-1 and TRBJ1-6, with D possibly being TRBD1 (5 bases). V lost 4 bases and J 0 bases, leaving 24 bases between the germline ends. Per the germline V gene, CDR1 is KGHDR and CDR2 is SFDVKD. This CDR3 has 21 amino acids. The DNA for the CDR3 is TGTGCCACCAGTGACGAATACCAAACAGGTAGCAAAAGCTCCTATAATTCACCCCTCCACTTT. Residues: CATSDEYQTGSKSSYNSPLHF.

The chain uses TRBV6-1 and TRBJ1-1, with D tentatively TRBD1 (5 bases). Per germline, CDR1 MNHNS and CDR2 SASEGT. Trimming took off 7 bases at V and 7 bases at J, with 19 bases between the two ends. The CDR3 sequence is 14 residues long. In DNA, the CDR3 is TGTGCCAGCAACCACCGAGGGCATGGGGGTGAAGCTTTCTTT. Translating gives CASNHRGHGGEAFF.

The rearrangement uses TRBV5-1 and TRBJ2-1; D uncertain. There are 14 residues in the CDR3. Trimming stripped 2 bases from V and 6 bases from J, with 12 bases between. Germline CDR1 and CDR2: SGHRS and YFSETQ. The CDR3 DNA is TGCGCCAGCAGCTTCGTATCAGAACTCAATGAGCAGTTCTTC. Encoded protein: CASSFVSELNEQFF.

The chain combines TRBV6-5 with TRBJ1-5; 11 bases align to TRBD1. Trimming cost V 6 bases and J 3 bases; bases outside gene matches: 7. This CDR3 contains 16 residues. Germline values: CDR1 MNHEY, CDR2 SVGAGI. CDR3 DNA: TGTGCCAGCAGACGAGGACAGGGGGCGAACAATCAGCCCCAGCATTTT. This translates into CASRRGQGANNQPQHF.

This clonotype was detected many times. The chain recombines TRBV5-1 with TRBJ2-1, with D tentatively TRBD1 or TRBD2 (7 bases each). Trimming cost V 10 bases and J 8 bases, with 22 bases left between them. The CDR3 has 14 residues. The germline gives CDR1 SGHRS, CDR2 YFSETQ. The CDR3 spells CAPKGAGVIDEQFF. The CDR3 DNA is TGCGCCCCTAAGGGGGCGGGAGTTATTGATGAGCAGTTCTTC.

Many counts were recorded for this clonotype. The chain recombines TRBV3-1 with TRBJ1-1; possibly TRBD1 for D (6 bases). Germline V lookup: CDR1 LGHDT, CDR2 YNNKEL (reference sequence). The CDR3 contains 11 residues. V was shortened by 3 bases and J by 8 bases, with 7 bases between the two germline ends. This CDR3 is CASSQGTEAFF. As DNA, the CDR3 is TGTGCCAGCAGCCAGGGGACAGAAGCTTTCTTT. Complete variable domain (other parts from reference TRBV3-1 and TRBJ1-1): DTAVSQTPKYLVTQMGNDKSIKCEQNLGHDTMYWYKQDSKKFLKIMFSYNNKELIINETVPNRFSPKSPDKAHLNLHINSLELGDSAVYFCASSQGTEAFFGQGTRLTVV.

This clonotype was seen a few times. The rearrangement uses TRBV20-1 and TRBJ2-1, with 11 bases aligning to TRBD2. CDR1 is DFQATT, CDR2 SNEGSKA, per germline (reference sequence). CDR3 length equals 14 residues. The J segment lost 9 bases and the V segment lost 2 bases, leaving 6 bases of the junction unmatched. The CDR3 is CSARIAGGPGEQFF. The CDR3 DNA reads TGCAGTGCTAGAATAGCGGGAGGGCCGGGTGAGCAGTTCTTC.

The chain carries TRBV9 and TRBJ2-4; the D gene is possibly TRBD2 (6 bases). Looked up from germline, CDR1 is SGDLS and CDR2 is YYNGEE. V lost 4 bases to trimming and J lost 0 bases, with 17 bases between them. CDR3 length: 17 residues. CDR3 bases: TGTGCCAGCAGCTCGAGGGGTAGCGGCCTAGCCAAAAACATTCAGTACTTC. Translation: CASSSRGSGLAKNIQYF.

This clonotype appeared a few times. The gene calls are TRBV28 and TRBJ2-2, with 9 bases matching TRBD1. With 5 bases clipped from V and 5 bases from J, the junction kept 6 bases outside the gene matches. In germline, CDR1 is MDHEN, CDR2 SYDVKM. The CDR3 loop spans 15 amino acids. CDR3 nucleotides: TGTGCCAGCAGTAACAGGGGGCACGGGACCGGGGAGCTGTTTTTT. Translating it yields CASSNRGHGTGELFF.

In this sample, this clonotype turned up a few times. CDR3 nucleotide sequence: TGTGCCAGCAGGGTTGAAGCTAGCAGCTACAATGAGCAGTTCTTC. It specifies CASRVEASSYNEQFF. This chain links TRBV2 with TRBJ2-1; D possibly corresponds to TRBD2 (5 bases). Deletions cut 6 bases from V and 3 bases from J, with 15 bases between. The length of the CDR3 is 15 residues. The germline V gene has CDR1 SNHLY and CDR2 FYNNEI.

In its sample, this clonotype was seen a few times. This rearrangement joins TRBV3-1 to TRBJ2-7; tentative D call: TRBD2 (6 bases). The V end was cut by 11 bases, the J end by 0 bases, with 17 bases between. The length of the CDR3 is 14 residues. CDR1 is LGHDT and CDR2 is YNNKEL in the germline V gene (reference sequence). This chain's CDR3 is CASTRDSSSYEQYF. In DNA, the CDR3 is TGTGCCTCAACCCGGGACTCGAGCTCCTACGAGCAGTACTTC.

The chain recombines TRBV5-5 with TRBJ1-4; 9 nucleotides line up with TRBD1. J gave up 10 bases and V 4 bases, and 14 bases lay outside the gene matches. CDR1 is SGHKS, CDR2 YYEKEE, per germline (reference sequence). CDR3 length: 16 residues. The CDR3 DNA reads TGTGCCAGCAGCGACGACCCGGGACAGGGTTCCAGAAAACTGTTTTTT. Encoded protein: CASSDDPGQGSRKLFF.